The clone carrying this T cell receptor (beta chain) is large (0.1 to 1%) within its sample. Its specificity is unknown. Trimming took off 2 bases at V and 4 bases at J, with 8 bases between the two ends. This CDR3 is 13 amino acids long. Amplification of TRBV12-4/TRBJ1-2 clonotypes used adaptor-ligated barcode primers. TCRdb independently ran MiXCR on the multiplex PCR reads; one entry per CDR3 protein. The sample lists some 880 distinct CDR3 sequences; 5% to 7.5% were seen once. CD4+CD45RO+CD25- cells were isolated as memory CD4+ T cells. Notes on the study in general: Tumor memory CD4+ T cell TCR gene usage was found to cluster with blood and lymph node memory CD4+ cells and with lymph node naive CD4+ cells. Naive CD4+ cells shared around 13% of tumor Treg sequences.

Input material: memory CD4+ T cells sorted from blood. Subset denoted: memory CD4+ T cells, CD4+CD45RO+CD25-. This clonotype was obtained from a female donor with breast cancer. The genes are TRBV12-3 or TRBV12-4 and TRBJ1-2; weak D call: TRBD1 (5 bases). As DNA, the CDR3 is TGTGCCAGCAGTTTATCAGGGTTCTATGGCTACACCTTC. The encoded protein is CASSLSGFYGYTF.